This T cell receptor beta chain was sequenced in a study of T cell clonality in common variable immunodeficiency. Study-level findings and limits: Reportedly, TCR beta sequences from common variable immunodeficiency showed fewer deletions and N-nucleotide insertions. CVID subjects had higher TCRbeta clonality than healthy controls, most marked in about a third. CVID subjects shared fewer TCRbeta clones than healthy controls did.

Germline loops: CDR1 SGHDN, CDR2 FVKESK. This CDR3 is 13 amino acids long. Assay: immunoSEQ multiplex PCR; the TCRdb copy retains only in-frame clones and omits some. The sample is made up of 25,000 to 30,000 clones, none counted only once. This clone was counted at least ten times. The antigen is unknown. Read coverage stops 3 residues before the CDR3 terminus; the germline J gene supplies the remainder. The chain has TRBV14 and TRBJ1-2, with D hard to call. The sequenced material came from peripheral blood mononuclear cells. This receptor was identified in a human donor with common variable immunodeficiency. The CDR3 loop is CASSRGPNGGYTF. The part of the CDR3 DNA that was read is TGTGCCAGCAGCCGCGGGCCCAACGGGGGC.